The T cell receptor (beta chain) described here comes from a study of blood T cell repertoires in COVID-19. Study information: Acute-phase and convalescent COVID-19 samples originated in the United States, Italy and Spain.

V lost 3 bases and J lost 0, with 10 bases in between. Germline CDR1 is SGDLS and CDR2 is YYNGEE. The length of the CDR3 is 15 residues. As processed by the authors: Reference gene primer amplification yielded estimated nucleated cell counts. Produced via immunoSEQ multiplex PCR; TCRdb's table is partial and in-frame only. The D gene and trimming were derived from the DNA, and the V and J assignments and clone size from that table. The sample lists about 200,000 clones; 84% were seen once. This TCR came from a man between 45 and 60 years old with active or convalescent COVID-19. Material for sequencing was peripheral blood. The rearrangement joins TRBV9 to TRBJ1-3; D ambiguous. The CDR3 sequence: CASSADTTSGNTIYF. In DNA, the CDR3 is TGTGCCAGCAGCGCCGACACGACCTCTGGAAACACCATATATTTT.